This record concerns one TCR beta chain sequence. Its specificity is not known. Naive CD8 cells lacked CD45RO and underwent positive selection for CCR7, leaving out terminally differentiated effector memory CD45RA+ cells. This sample is drawn from a study of shared clonotypes between healthy human individuals. Findings of the study overall: Around 5% was the fraction of naive CD4 clonotypes found shared across several donors. Against clonotypes common to all four donors, non-shared ones had lower generation probabilities.

Sequenced by immunoSEQ multiplex PCR; TCRdb stores in-frame clones only, minus some. The top ten hold 24% of the sample, which has approximately 810,000 clones, about 92% seen once. This TCR derives from a man between 25 and 39 years old in good health. Input material: naive CD8+ T cells sorted from blood.

The CDR3 sequence is CASSQTGASTNEKLFF. DNA of the CDR3: TGTGCCAGCAGCCAAACAGGGGCCTCAACTAATGAAAAACTGTTTTTT. The genes are TRBV7-9 and TRBJ1-4, with 7 bases lining up with TRBD1. This CDR3 has 16 residues. The germline V gene has CDR1 SEHNR and CDR2 FQNEAQ (reference sequence). V was pared by 5 bases and J by 0 bases, with 6 bases of the junction left unmatched.